The subject of this entry is one TCR beta chain. The clone's antigen remains unknown. Base quality data are lacking; no much larger clone is found one base away. The data originate from a study of post-analysis software for immune sequencing data (dated by TCRdb to between 2014 and 2017). Background on the whole study: Recorded disease courses included relapsing-remitting, secondary progressive and progressive-relapsing multiple sclerosis, with some patients lacking subtype annotation. The patient repertoires were set against 10 or so previously published healthy control repertoires from donors whose ages ranged from roughly 6 to 27 years. A subset of samples was prepared in parallel using single-end sample barcoding, then pooled and co-amplified after Illumina adapter ligation.

Trimming accounts for 1 base at V and 5 bases at J, while the number of junction bases matched to no gene is 8. The CDR1 and CDR2 encoded by the germline V gene (reference sequence) are DFQATT and SNEGSKA. Spanning cysteine to phenylalanine, the CDR3 consists of 16 amino acids. CDR3 DNA is the only sequence kept; it has 48 bases, read in frame from the first base. The protocol used for the library was PCR. TCRdb shows the sequencer as Illumina HiSeq 2500. To reduce PCR and sequencing biases, unique molecular identifiers were built into the TCR beta cDNA libraries. Per 1 to 10 million input T cells, some 500,000 cDNA molecules were obtained, such that each molecule approximated one T cell. The same protocol used for the earlier healthy control dataset was applied to prepare and sequence the patient libraries. Samples belonging to the same batch were prepared together, multiplexed and sequenced on a shared HiSeq lane. On the authors' methods: MIGEC handled the raw barcoded reads, throwing out single-read molecular identifier groups before consensus assembly and CDR3 extraction. VDJtools was used for post-analysis of the clonotype tables, and diversity was normalized by down-sampling every dataset to the size of the smallest sample. In repertoire overlap clustering, CDR3 amino acid sequences, but not nucleotide sequences, were matched to correct batch-related cross-sample contamination. In-frame beta chains were kept once TCRdb had trimmed the public reads at Q25 with fastp and called clones with MiXCR. Entries that share a CDR3 protein sequence are merged under the most common genes and DNA. TCRdb's processing, not the authors', yielded these V and J calls. Across this sample there are approximately 570,000 distinct CDR3 sequences, with 44% seen only once. Under 2% of the sample is in the top ten clones.

The paper's findings and limits, for the study overall: Significantly higher frequencies in patients than in controls were found for roughly 5 TRBV segments, including TRBV5-6, TRBV5-1 and TRBV20-1. The multiple sclerosis patient group was slightly younger than the control group. Direct clustering with F measure revealed strong co-clustering of samples prepared in the same batch, which led to a batch-effect correction. Multiple sclerosis patients had significantly lower normalized Chao1 diversity than controls, a result that suggests substantial peripheral T-cell clonal expansion.

TCR beta repertoires were profiled from peripheral blood of more than ten young patients with multiple sclerosis to demonstrate the VDJtools post-analysis software. The multiple sclerosis patients were children and adolescents between roughly 6 and 16 years of age. Material for sequencing was blood. The V and J genes are TRBV20-1 and TRBJ2-5; 12 bases in the junction line up with TRBD2. This TCR came from a girl aged 10 to 17 with multiple sclerosis. In nucleotides, the sequence is TGCAGTGCTAGAGCTAGCGGGGGGGCCTTTGGTGAGACCCAGTACTTC. It translates as CSARASGGAFGETQYF.